The present entry profiles one T cell receptor beta chain with its context. Its target is not known. Given a much more abundant clone one base away, this may be a read error. The data derive from a study of CD8 T cells in ankylosing spondylitis. Study observations and caveats: Disease-linked clones were found to be CD8+ and relatively rare in peripheral blood. Fewer than 10 highly homologous variants formed a TCR beta motif that appeared characteristic of ankylosing spondylitis blood. Reportedly, disease-linked clones are significantly enriched in ankylosing spondylitis patients' matched synovial fluid.

With molecular barcodes, quantitative 5'-RACE was used to make the TCR beta libraries. Each CDR3 protein gets one entry after TCRdb re-called the 5' RACE reads with MiXCR. The sample lists under 200,000 distinct CDR3 sequences, 11% occurring once. The sequence derives from a male donor with ankylosing spondylitis or in good health (not recorded which). The sequenced sample consisted of blood, either unsorted or a sorted T cell fraction (not recorded which).

The DNA of the CDR3 is TGCATAAGTCCAGGGGTTAACAATGAGCAGTTCTTC. Amino acid sequence: CISPGVNNEQFF. The rearrangement links TRBV20-1 to TRBJ2-1, with D possibly TRBD1 on 6 matching bases. CDR1 and CDR2 (germline): DFQATT, SNEGSKA (reference sequence). The CDR3 extends over 12 amino acids.